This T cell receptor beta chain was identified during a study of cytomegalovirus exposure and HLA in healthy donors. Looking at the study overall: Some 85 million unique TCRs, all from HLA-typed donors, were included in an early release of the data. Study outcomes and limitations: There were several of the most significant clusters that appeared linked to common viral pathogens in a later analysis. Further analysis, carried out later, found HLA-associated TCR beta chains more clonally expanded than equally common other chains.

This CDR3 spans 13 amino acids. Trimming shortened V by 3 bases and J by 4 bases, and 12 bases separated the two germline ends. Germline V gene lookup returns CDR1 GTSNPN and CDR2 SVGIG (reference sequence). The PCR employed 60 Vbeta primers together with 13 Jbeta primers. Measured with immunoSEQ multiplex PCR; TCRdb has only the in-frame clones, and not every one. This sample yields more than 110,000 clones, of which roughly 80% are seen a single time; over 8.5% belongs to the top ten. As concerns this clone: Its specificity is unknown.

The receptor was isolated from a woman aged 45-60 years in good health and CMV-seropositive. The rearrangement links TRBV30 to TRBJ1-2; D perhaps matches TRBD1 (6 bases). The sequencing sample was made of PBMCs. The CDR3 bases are TGTGCCTGGAGCCAGGGGAGGGTCTATGGCTACACCTTC. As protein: CAWSQGRVYGYTF. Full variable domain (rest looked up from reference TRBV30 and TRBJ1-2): SQTIHQWPATLVQPVGSPLSLECTVEGTSNPNLYWYRQAAGRGLQLLFYSVGIGQISSEVPQNLSASRPQDRQFILSSKKLLLSDSGFYLCAWSQGRVYGYTFGSGTRLTVV.